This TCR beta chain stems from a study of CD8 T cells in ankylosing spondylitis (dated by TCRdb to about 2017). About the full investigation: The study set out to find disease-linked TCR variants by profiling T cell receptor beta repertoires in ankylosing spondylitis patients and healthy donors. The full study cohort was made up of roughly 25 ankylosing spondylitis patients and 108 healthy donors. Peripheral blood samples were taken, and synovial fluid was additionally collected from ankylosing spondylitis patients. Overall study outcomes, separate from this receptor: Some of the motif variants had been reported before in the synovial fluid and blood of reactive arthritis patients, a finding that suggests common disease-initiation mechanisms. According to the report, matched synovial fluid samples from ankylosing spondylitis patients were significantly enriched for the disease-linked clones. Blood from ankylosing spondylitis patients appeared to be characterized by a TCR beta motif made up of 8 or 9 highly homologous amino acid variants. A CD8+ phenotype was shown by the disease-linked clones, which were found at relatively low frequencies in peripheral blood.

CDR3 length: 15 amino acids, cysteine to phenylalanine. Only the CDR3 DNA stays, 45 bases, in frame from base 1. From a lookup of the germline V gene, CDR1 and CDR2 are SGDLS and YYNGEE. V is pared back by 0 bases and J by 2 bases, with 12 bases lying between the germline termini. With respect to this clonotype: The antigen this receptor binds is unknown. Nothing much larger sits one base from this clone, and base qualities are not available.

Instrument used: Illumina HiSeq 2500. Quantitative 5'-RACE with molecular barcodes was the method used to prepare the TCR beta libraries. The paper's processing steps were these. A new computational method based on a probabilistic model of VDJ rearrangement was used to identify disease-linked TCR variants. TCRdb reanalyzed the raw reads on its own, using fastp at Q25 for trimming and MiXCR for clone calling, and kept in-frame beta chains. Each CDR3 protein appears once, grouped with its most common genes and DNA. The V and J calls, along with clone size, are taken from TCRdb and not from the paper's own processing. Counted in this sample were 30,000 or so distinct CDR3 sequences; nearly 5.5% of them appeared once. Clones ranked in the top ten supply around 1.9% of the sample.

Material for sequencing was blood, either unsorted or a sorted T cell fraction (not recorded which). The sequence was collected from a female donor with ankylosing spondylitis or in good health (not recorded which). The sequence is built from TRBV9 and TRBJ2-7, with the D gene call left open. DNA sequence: TGTGCCAGCAGCGTAGCCTCCGCCCCTACCTACGAGCAGTACTTC. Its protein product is CASSVASAPTYEQYF.